Listed below are T cell receptor beta chains from one sample, sequenced in a study of regulatory T cells in long-lasting Graves disease. TCRdb re-derived calls from the multiplex PCR reads in MiXCR, one entry per CDR3 protein. The sample includes about 470,000 distinct CDR3 sequences, 15% seen only once; the top ten take 15% to 20%. These same data were also listed under a study on T cells in Graves' hyperthyroidism and ophthalmopathy.

The sample here was peripheral blood mononuclear cells (PBMCs), taken at new diagnosis, from a patient treated with antithyroid drugs. The receptors derive from a woman in her twenties or thirties with Graves disease. CDR3s include the opening cysteine and the closing phenylalanine or tryptophan. A D gene is named only where the DNA matches it firmly. Size values are once, few and many counts, or a class for expanded clones, and some rows have none.

cdr3_aa cdr3_nt d_call j_call v_call clone_size
CASSLHPAGLAGNNEQFF TGTGCCAGCAGCTTACACCCTGCGGGACTAGCGGGGAACAATGAGCAGTTCTTC TRBD2 TRBJ2-1 TRBV7-2 many
CASSSMSTGKWDYGYTF TGTGCCAGCAGTTCAATGTCGACGGGAAAGTGGGACTATGGCTACACCTTC NA TRBJ1-2 TRBV12-3/TRBV12-4 many
CASSQKHESSYEQYF TGCGCCAGCAGCCAGAAACACGAAAGCTCCTACGAGCAGTACTTC NA TRBJ2-7 TRBV4-1 NA
CASSRTGSVYEQYF TGTGCCAGCAGCCGCACAGGGTCCGTCTACGAGCAGTACTTC NA TRBJ2-7 TRBV2 many
CASSLLGDEQYF TGTGCCAGCAGTTTGCTAGGGGACGAGCAGTACTTC NA TRBJ2-7 TRBV28 many
CASSVAGEEPQHF TGTGCCAGCAGCGTAGCCGGGGAGGAGCCCCAGCATTTT NA TRBJ1-5 TRBV9 few
CASSLPSSTDTQYF TGTGCCAGCAGTTTACCTTCTAGCACAGATACGCAGTATTTT NA TRBJ2-3 TRBV28 many
CASSAGTANTEAFF TGTGCCAGCAGCGCCGGGACAGCGAACACTGAAGCTTTCTTT TRBD1 TRBJ1-1 TRBV12-3/TRBV12-4 many
CASTRGSGRAYNEQFF TGCGCCAGCACCCGAGGTAGCGGGAGGGCCTACAATGAGCAGTTCTTC TRBD2 TRBJ2-1 TRBV5-1 NA
CASSPERDNEQFF TGTGCCAGCAGCCCTGAGAGGGACAATGAGCAGTTCTTC NA TRBJ2-1 TRBV7-6 many
CASSSSGQGVLETQYF TGTGCCAGCAGTTCATCCGGACAGGGGGTGTTAGAGACCCAGTACTTC TRBD1 TRBJ2-5 TRBV27 few
CSARSQGAGGSGAQYF TGCAGTGCTAGGTCGCAGGGAGCGGGAGGGTCCGGGGCCCAGTACTTC TRBD2 TRBJ2-5 TRBV20-1 many
CASRVTGGNQPQHF TGCGCCAGCAGAGTGACAGGGGGCAATCAGCCCCAGCATTTT TRBD1 TRBJ1-5 TRBV10-2 NA
CASSRDRRGFYGYTF TGTGCCAGCAGCCGTGACAGGAGGGGATTCTATGGCTACACCTTC NA TRBJ1-2 TRBV12-3/TRBV12-4 many
CAATDNYGYTF TGCGCCGCGACAGACAACTATGGCTACACCTTC NA TRBJ1-2 TRBV20-1 NA
CATSDRLADTQYF TGTGCCACCAGTGATCGACTAGCTGATACGCAGTATTTT TRBD2 TRBJ2-3 TRBV24-1 few
CASTFRPLAGNTGELFF TGTGCCAGCACTTTCAGGCCACTAGCGGGTAACACCGGGGAGCTGTTTTTT TRBD2 TRBJ2-2 TRBV12-3/TRBV12-4 many
CASSPNRGPGNTIYF TGTGCCAGCAGCCCCAACCGTGGACCGGGAAACACCATATATTTT NA TRBJ1-3 TRBV14 NA
CASEITSGTDTQYF TGTGCCAGCGAAATAACTAGCGGCACAGATACGCAGTATTTT TRBD2 TRBJ2-3 TRBV7-8 many
CASSPSTGATNEKLFF TGTGCCAGCAGCCCCTCGACAGGGGCAACTAATGAAAAACTGTTTTTT TRBD1 TRBJ1-4 TRBV3-1 NA
CASSESSIAYNEQFF TGCGCCAGCAGTGAGTCTAGCATTGCCTACAATGAGCAGTTCTTC NA TRBJ2-1 TRBV10-1 many
CASSPGSEQFF TGTGCCAGCAGCCCCGGGAGTGAGCAGTTCTTC NA TRBJ2-1 TRBV7-3 many
CASSQVYNAEQYF TGTGCCAGCAGCCAAGTATACAACGCCGAGCAGTACTTC NA TRBJ2-7 TRBV3-1 many
CSARDYSSSNTEAFF TGCAGTGCTAGAGATTATAGCAGCTCGAACACTGAAGCTTTCTTT NA TRBJ1-1 TRBV20-1 many
CASSRVGFEQYF TGTGCCAGCTCAAGGGTAGGTTTCGAGCAGTACTTC NA TRBJ2-7 TRBV11-2 NA
CASSRLAGDNEQFF TGTGCCAGCAGTCGACTAGCGGGGGACAATGAGCAGTTCTTC TRBD2 TRBJ2-1 TRBV27 many
CATSEGQVEQFF TGTGCCACCAGCGAAGGACAGGTTGAGCAGTTCTTC TRBD1 TRBJ2-1 TRBV15 many
CASSAQGAGTEAFF TGTGCCAGCAGCGCCCAGGGGGCTGGGACTGAAGCTTTCTTT TRBD1 TRBJ1-1 TRBV3-1 many
CASRPIYNEQFF TGTGCCAGCAGGCCAATATACAATGAGCAGTTCTTC NA TRBJ2-1 TRBV7-9 many
CASSYSSPGYSAEKLFF TGTGCCAGCAGTTACTCTTCCCCCGGTTATAGTGCGGAGAAACTGTTTTTT NA TRBJ1-4 TRBV6-5 many
CAWSGGPQGGYTF TGTGCCTGGAGTGGTGGGCCCCAGGGTGGCTACACCTTC NA TRBJ1-2 TRBV30 few
CASSIPWTSGSFDTQYF TGTGCCAGTAGTATCCCTTGGACTAGCGGGAGTTTTGATACGCAGTATTTT TRBD2 TRBJ2-3 TRBV19 many
CASSDPTKREPLGDTQYF TGTGCCAGCAGTGATCCCACGAAGCGGGAACCTTTAGGGGATACGCAGTATTTT TRBD2 TRBJ2-3 TRBV6-2/TRBV6-3 many
CATSGTGTISGNTIYF TGTGCCACTTCCGGGACAGGGACAATCTCTGGAAACACCATATATTTT TRBD1 TRBJ1-3 TRBV12-3/TRBV12-4 NA
CASSSGWGNTIYF TGTGCCAGCAGCTCGGGTTGGGGAAACACCATATATTTT NA TRBJ1-3 TRBV5-6 few
CASSLRGSTEAFF TGTGCCAGCAGTTTGAGGGGCAGCACTGAAGCTTTCTTT NA TRBJ1-1 TRBV28 many
CASSLLSRASYNEQFF TGCGCCAGCAGCTTGCTATCGAGGGCCTCCTACAATGAGCAGTTCTTC NA TRBJ2-1 TRBV5-1 NA
CAISVAGDNQPQHF TGTGCCATCAGTGTGGCAGGGGACAATCAGCCCCAGCATTTT NA TRBJ1-5 TRBV10-3 few
CASSYSVLRGDSQFF TGTGCCAGCAGTTACTCGGTCCTCAGGGGGGATTCGCAGTTCTTC NA TRBJ2-1 TRBV6-5 many
CASSQGVWGRGQPQHF TGTGCCAGCAGCCAAGGAGTGTGGGGAAGGGGTCAGCCCCAGCATTTT NA TRBJ1-5 TRBV3-1 many
CASSMQGLSNTEAFF TGTGCCAGCAGCATGCAGGGCCTATCGAACACTGAAGCTTTCTTT NA TRBJ1-1 TRBV13 NA
CASRPRGAQPQHF TGTGCCAGCAGACCAAGGGGGGCCCAGCCCCAGCATTTT NA TRBJ1-5 TRBV6-1 NA
CASSSTRSRDEPSNEQFF TGTGCCAGCAGCTCCACGAGAAGCCGGGACGAACCCTCCAATGAGCAGTTCTTC NA TRBJ2-1 TRBV11-1 many
CASSSKDSPSETQYF TGTGCCAGCAGTTCAAAAGACTCGCCCTCGGAGACCCAGTACTTC NA TRBJ2-5 TRBV5-4 NA
CSDLMATRYGYTF TGCAGTGATTTGATGGCGACACGCTATGGCTACACCTTC NA TRBJ1-2 TRBV20-1 NA
CASSQRASGETQYF TGTGCCAGCAGTCAGCGGGCTAGCGGGGAGACCCAGTACTTC TRBD2 TRBJ2-5 TRBV28 many
CASSLDVNRDTQYF TGCGCCAGCAGCTTGGATGTAAACCGGGATACGCAGTACTTT NA TRBJ2-3 TRBV5-1 many
CASSIIGGVQETQYF TGTGCCAGTAGTATAATAGGAGGGGTCCAAGAGACCCAGTACTTC NA TRBJ2-5 TRBV19 NA